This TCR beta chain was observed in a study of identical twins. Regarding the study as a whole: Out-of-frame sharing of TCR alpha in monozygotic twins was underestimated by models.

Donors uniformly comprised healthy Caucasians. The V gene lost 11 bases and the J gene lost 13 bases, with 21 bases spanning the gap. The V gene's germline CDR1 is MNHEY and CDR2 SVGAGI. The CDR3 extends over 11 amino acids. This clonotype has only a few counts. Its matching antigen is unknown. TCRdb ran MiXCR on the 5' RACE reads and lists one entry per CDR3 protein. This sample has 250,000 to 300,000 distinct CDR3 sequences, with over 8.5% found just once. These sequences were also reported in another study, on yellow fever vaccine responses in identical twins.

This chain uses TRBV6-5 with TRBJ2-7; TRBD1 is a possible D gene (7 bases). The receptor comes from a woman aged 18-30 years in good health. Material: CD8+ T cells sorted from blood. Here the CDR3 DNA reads TGTGCCGAGAATCAGGGGGACTCGCCTTACTTC. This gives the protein CAENQGDSPYF.